Here is one TCR beta chain with its context. Its antigen is undetermined. In this CDR3 the conserved last residue, phenylalanine or tryptophan, is missing, so a read error is likely. The DNA is omitted, as the CDR3 cannot be located on it reliably, and the CDR3 follows TCRdb's listing. RNA was extracted from bulk tissue without any cell sorting. This specimen belongs to a study of tumor and adjacent non-tumor tissue in lung cancer. Across the whole study: Samples averaged roughly 4.2 million productive TCRbeta reads each. General observations from the study: Patients with more diverse tumor TCRs had worse survival. In normal lung, the top 100 clones were significantly more dominant than in tumor.

Three rounds of nested PCR, following a modified ARM-PCR protocol, produced the TCRbeta library. TCRdb independently ran MiXCR on the multiplex PCR reads; one entry per CDR3 protein. The table has 75,000 to 95,000 distinct CDR3 sequences, approximately 70% seen once. The sequenced sample consisted of lung tumor tissue. This sequence originates from a man aged 55-75 years with non-small cell lung cancer.

CDR3 protein: CASSHWASKATHYY. The chain has TRBV11-2 and TRBJ2-3; the D call of TRBD2 is as the table states it, not checked on the DNA. The CDR3 region is 14 residues in length, termini included. CDR1 and CDR2 from the germline V gene are SGHAT and FQNNGV.